This T cell receptor (beta chain) was identified in a study of cytomegalovirus exposure and HLA in healthy donors. The length of the CDR3 is 16 residues. After removal of 6 bases from V and 2 bases from J, the junction contained 13 bases not matched to a gene. Germline-derived CDR1 and CDR2 are LNHDA and SQIVND (reference sequence). A multiplex PCR was run with 60 Vbeta primers and 13 Jbeta primers. The method was immunoSEQ multiplex PCR; TCRdb's version includes in-frame clones alone and lacks a portion of them. The data contain 110,000 to 150,000 clones, about 70% of them singletons. This TCR derives from a woman aged 55-69 years in good health and CMV-seropositive. The gene calls are TRBV19 and TRBJ2-7; 7 bases align to TRBD1. The sample comprised PBMCs. The CDR3 region is CASSPTPGTATYEQYF. The CDR3 DNA is TGTGCCAGTAGCCCTACGCCCGGGACAGCGACCTACGAGCAGTACTTC.